The 20 T cell receptor beta chains given below trace back to one sample, sequenced in a study of cytomegalovirus exposure and HLA in healthy donors. In the PCR, 60 Vbeta and 13 Jbeta primers were used. Sequencing used immunoSEQ multiplex PCR; TCRdb keeps in-frame clones, though not all of them. This table holds about 160,000 clones, about four fifths found once. The sample was PBMCs. Source of these receptors: a male donor in good health and CMV-seropositive.

The sample holds a few counts of this clone. The rearrangement joins TRBV5-1 to TRBJ2-1, with D perhaps TRBD2 (6 bases). The germline CDR1 and CDR2 sequences are SGHRS and YFSETQ. This CDR3 spans 13 amino acids. The V end was cut by 3 bases, the J end by 7 bases, with 11 bases between. For the CDR3, the DNA is TGCGCCAGCAGCTCACTACGGGAGAATGAGCAGTTCTTC. It is translated as CASSSLRENEQFF.

This clone was detected only once. The germline gene is not matched at one end of the junction; a read error may be the cause. The CDR3: CASSEAGSGANGLTF. DNA for the CDR3: TGTGCCAGCAGTGAAGCGGGATCTGGGGCCAACGGCCTGACTTTC. The chain recombines TRBV2 with TRBJ2-6, with D possibly matching TRBD1 (5 bases). This CDR3 has 15 residues. Germline-derived CDR1 and CDR2 are SNHLY and FYNNEI.

CDR3 bases: TGTGCCAGCAGTGGACGACAGGGAACCAACACTGAAGCTTTCTTT. Residues: CASSGRQGTNTEAFF. The V gene is TRBV25-1, the J gene TRBJ1-1; 7 positions match TRBD1. CDR3 size: 15 residues. Per germline, CDR1 MGHDK and CDR2 SYGVNS. The V segment lost 4 bases and the J segment 2 bases; nucleotides outside the gene matches: 7.

The chain carries TRBV30 and TRBJ2-2; 9 nucleotides align to TRBD1. Per germline, CDR1 GTSNPN and CDR2 SVGIG (reference sequence). The CDR3 runs 15 residues. V shed 2 bases, J shed 7 bases, and the junction held 8 bases outside the gene matches. Written as DNA, the CDR3 is TGTGCCTGGAGTACAGGGACAGGGTTTGGCGGGGAGCTGTTTTTT. It specifies CAWSTGTGFGGELFF.

As regards this clone: Other nucleotide sequences in the sample specify the same CDR3. This chain joins TRBV5-1 and TRBJ2-7; perhaps TRBD2 as D (6 bases). The CDR3 extends over 14 amino acids. Germline V gene data show CDR1 as SGHRS and CDR2 as YFSETQ. The V end lost 4 bases, the J end lost 0 bases, and 11 bases lay between the germline ends. CDR3 nucleotide sequence: TGCGCCAGCAGCCCCGGGGGAGGCTCCTACGAGCAGTACTTC. Translation gives CASSPGGGSYEQYF.

V gene TRBV9 combines with J gene TRBJ2-1; possible D gene TRBD1, 6 bases. CDR3 length: 13 amino acids. Germline-derived CDR1 and CDR2 are SGDLS and YYNGEE. V was cut by 4 bases and J by 4 bases, with 9 bases left in between. CDR3 loop: CASSQGPYNEQFF. The DNA of the CDR3 is TGTGCCAGCAGCCAGGGGCCTTACAATGAGCAGTTCTTC.

There are a few counts of this clone. The chain combines TRBV15 with TRBJ1-2, with 7 bases identical to TRBD1. The CDR3 has 15 amino acids. Germline trimming cut 3 bases from V and 0 bases from J; bases unmatched to any gene: 4. Germline V gene sequence: CDR1 LNHNV, CDR2 YYDKDF (reference sequence). The CDR3 here is CATSSDRDSNYGYTF. For the CDR3, the DNA is TGTGCCACCAGCAGCGACAGGGATTCTAACTATGGCTACACCTTC.

The chain couples TRBV5-8 to TRBJ2-7; tentatively, D is TRBD2 (5 bases). Looked up from germline, CDR1 is SGHTS and CDR2 is YDEGEE. V lost 2 bases to trimming and J lost 4 bases, with 13 bases between them. This CDR3 contains 14 residues. The CDR3 is CASSFSDLNYEQYF. CDR3 in DNA: TGTGCCAGCAGCTTTAGCGACCTTAATTACGAGCAGTACTTC.

This clone has more than one count but fewer than ten. The chain employs TRBV5-4 and TRBJ1-1; tentative D call: TRBD1 (6 bases). The CDR3 spans 14 residues. Germline CDR1 reads SGHNT; CDR2 reads YYREEE (reference sequence). V lost 1 base, J lost 4 bases, and 11 bases lay in between. Here the CDR3 DNA reads TGTGCCAGCAGCTTGCTGGGGGCAGGCACTGAAGCTTTCTTT. Protein: CASSLLGAGTEAFF.

The chain has TRBV9 and TRBJ2-2, with 8 bases identical to TRBD1. Trimming cost V 0 bases and J 4 bases; bases outside gene matches: 8. Germline CDR1 and CDR2: SGDLS and YYNGEE. This CDR3 region has 17 residues. DNA of the CDR3: TGTGCCAGCAGCGTAGGTAGGGCAGGGGGCCTCACCGGGGAGCTGTTTTTT. Residues: CASSVGRAGGLTGELFF.

The chain is built from TRBV5-4 and TRBJ1-6; 9 bases are shared with TRBD1. This CDR3 spans 18 amino acids. V trimming: 3 bases; J trimming: 10 bases; junction bases outside the gene matches: 17. Germline V gives CDR1 SGHNT, CDR2 YYREEE (reference sequence). The CDR3, as DNA: TGTGCCAGCAGCTCCTTTGGGGGACAGGGAGAGATCGGCTCACCCCTCCACTTT. Translating it yields CASSSFGGQGEIGSPLHF.

V usage is TRBV4-3 and J usage is TRBJ1-1; D gene ambiguous. From germline, CDR1 is LGHNA and CDR2 YSLEER. The CDR3 is 14 residues long. Trimming removed 4 bases at V and 5 bases at J, with 14 bases between. The CDR3 region is CASSRQPGVTEAFF. The CDR3 DNA sequence: TGCGCCAGCAGCCGCCAACCCGGTGTAACTGAAGCTTTCTTT.

The rearrangement links TRBV27 to TRBJ2-7; D unclear. Per germline, CDR1 MNHEY and CDR2 SMNVEV (reference sequence). V was clipped by 2 bases and J by 2 bases, with 10 bases between them. This CDR3 region has 14 residues. The CDR3 loop is CASSLGHRPYEQYF. The DNA of the CDR3 is TGTGCCAGCAGTTTAGGGCACCGCCCCTACGAGCAGTACTTC.

The gene calls are TRBV6-5 and TRBJ1-5; D is ambiguous. CDR3 length equals 14 residues. Germline V CDR1 and CDR2: MNHEY, SVGAGI. V was clipped by 2 bases and J by 6 bases, with 11 bases between them. The CDR3 DNA sequence: TGTGCCAGCAGTTACGAGGCAGAGGCTCAGCCCCAGCATTTT. Translating gives CASSYEAEAQPQHF.

The rearrangement links TRBV27 to TRBJ2-1; possible D gene TRBD2, 6 bases. Trimming stripped 7 bases from V and 0 bases from J, with 13 bases between. The CDR3 is 15 amino acids. Germline lookup yields CDR1 MNHEY and CDR2 SMNVEV (reference sequence). CDR3 coding DNA: TGTGCCAGCACCGGGGCGGGGAGCTCCTACAATGAGCAGTTCTTC. This codes for CASTGAGSSYNEQFF.

The J gene is TRBJ2-3, the V gene TRBV4-1; D unresolved. Germline CDR1 is MGHRA and CDR2 is YSYEKL. V gave up 4 bases and J gave up 5 bases, with 10 bases separating them. This CDR3 has 13 residues. CDR3 in DNA: TGCGCCAGCAGCCCCCTTCCCGGAGATACGCAGTATTTT. Encoded protein: CASSPLPGDTQYF.

This chain connects TRBV4-3 to TRBJ2-5, with D possibly being TRBD1 (5 bases). V lost 1 base and J 3 bases, leaving 15 bases between the germline ends. Germline values: CDR1 LGHNA, CDR2 YSLEER. The length of the CDR3 is 16 residues. For the CDR3, the DNA is TGCGCCAGCAGCCAAGGACGATCAGGGTCTGAAGAGACCCAGTACTTC. Residues: CASSQGRSGSEETQYF.

The chain couples TRBV19 to TRBJ2-3, with TRBD1 as a possible D gene (6 bases). CDR1 and CDR2 (germline): LNHDA, SQIVND (reference sequence). V shed 6 bases and J shed 1 base, with 11 bases lying between them. The CDR3 extends over 14 amino acids. For the CDR3, the DNA is TGTGCCAGTAGGGGGGCAGGTCGCACAGATACGCAGTATTTT. It encodes CASRGAGRTDTQYF.

The chain recombines TRBV30 with TRBJ2-3; 10 bases align to TRBD2. Trimming cost V 8 bases and J 7 bases; bases outside gene matches: 12. Germline V gene data show CDR1 as GTSNPN and CDR2 as SVGIG (reference sequence). The CDR3 contains 14 residues. DNA of the CDR3: TGTGCCAGATCTAGCGGGAGCCCGATTAATACGCAGTATTTT. Translating gives CARSSGSPINTQYF.

The chain combines TRBV6-1 with TRBJ2-4; 10 nucleotides align to TRBD1. The CDR3 runs to 16 residues. Germline V CDR1 and CDR2: MNHNS, SASEGT. Germline trimming cut 4 bases from V and 8 bases from J; bases unmatched to any gene: 11. The CDR3 region has the DNA TGTGCCAGCAGTGCCCCCGGGACAGGGGCTGGGGACATTCAGTACTTC. Its protein is CASSAPGTGAGDIQYF.